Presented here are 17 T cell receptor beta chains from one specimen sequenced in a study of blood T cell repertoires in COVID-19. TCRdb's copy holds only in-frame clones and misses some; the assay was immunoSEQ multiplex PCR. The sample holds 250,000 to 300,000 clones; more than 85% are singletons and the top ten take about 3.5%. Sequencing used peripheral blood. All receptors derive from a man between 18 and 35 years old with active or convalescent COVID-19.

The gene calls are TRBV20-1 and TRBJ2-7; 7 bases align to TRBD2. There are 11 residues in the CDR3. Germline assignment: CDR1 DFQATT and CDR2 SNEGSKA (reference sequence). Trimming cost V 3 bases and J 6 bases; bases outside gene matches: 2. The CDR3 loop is CSARASGEQYF. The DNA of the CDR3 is TGCAGTGCTAGGGCTAGCGGCGAGCAGTACTTC.

The CDR3 nucleotides read TGTGCCAGCAGCTTGGCCAGGGGCGACTTCGCCGGGGAGCTGTTTTTT. Protein product: CASSLARGDFAGELFF. The rearrangement links TRBV5-6 to TRBJ2-2, with D tentatively TRBD1 (6 bases). This CDR3 is built from 16 residues. Germline V gene lookup returns CDR1 SGHDT and CDR2 YYEEEE. The V end was cut by 0 bases, the J end by 6 bases, with 15 bases between.

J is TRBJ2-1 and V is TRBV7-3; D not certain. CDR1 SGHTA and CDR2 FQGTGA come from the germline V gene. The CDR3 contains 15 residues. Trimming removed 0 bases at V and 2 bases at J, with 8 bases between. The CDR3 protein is CASSLTPVPYNEQFF. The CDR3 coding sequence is TGTGCCAGCAGCTTAACGCCAGTCCCCTACAATGAGCAGTTCTTC.

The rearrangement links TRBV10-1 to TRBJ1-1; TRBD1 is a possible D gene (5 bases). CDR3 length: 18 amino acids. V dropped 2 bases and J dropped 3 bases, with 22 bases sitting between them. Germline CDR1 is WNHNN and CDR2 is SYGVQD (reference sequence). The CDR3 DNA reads TGCGCCAGCAGTGAGCCAGGTGGGGGGAGCTATGAAGACACTGAAGCTTTCTTT. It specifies CASSEPGGGSYEDTEAFF.

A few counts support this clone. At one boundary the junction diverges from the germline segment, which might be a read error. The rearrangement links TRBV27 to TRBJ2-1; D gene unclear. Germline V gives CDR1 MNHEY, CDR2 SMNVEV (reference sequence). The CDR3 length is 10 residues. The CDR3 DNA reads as TGTGCCAGCAGTCCTTGCCTCCGGGTCTTC. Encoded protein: CASSPCLRVF.

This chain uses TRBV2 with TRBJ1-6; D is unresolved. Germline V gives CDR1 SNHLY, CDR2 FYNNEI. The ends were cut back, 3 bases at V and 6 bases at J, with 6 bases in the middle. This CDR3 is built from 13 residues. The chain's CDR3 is CASSDLSNSPLHF. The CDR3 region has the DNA TGTGCCAGCAGTGATTTGAGTAATTCACCCCTCCACTTT.

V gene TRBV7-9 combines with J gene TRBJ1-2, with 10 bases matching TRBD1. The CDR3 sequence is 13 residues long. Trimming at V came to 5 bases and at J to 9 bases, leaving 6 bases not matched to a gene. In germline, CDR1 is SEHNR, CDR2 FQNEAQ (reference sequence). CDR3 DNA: TGTGCCAGCAGCCCCCGGGACAGGGGAAGCTACACCTTC. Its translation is CASSPRDRGSYTF.

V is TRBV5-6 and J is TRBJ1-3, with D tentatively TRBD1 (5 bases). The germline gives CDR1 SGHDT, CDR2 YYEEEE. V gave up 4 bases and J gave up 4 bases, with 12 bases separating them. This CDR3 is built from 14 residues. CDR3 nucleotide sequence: TGTGCCAGCAGCCCAAGGGGTCGCGGAAACACCATATATTTT. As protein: CASSPRGRGNTIYF.

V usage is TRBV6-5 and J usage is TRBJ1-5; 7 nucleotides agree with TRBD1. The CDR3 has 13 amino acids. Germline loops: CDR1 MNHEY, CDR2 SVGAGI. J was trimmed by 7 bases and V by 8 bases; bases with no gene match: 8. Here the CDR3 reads CASGDREHQPQHF. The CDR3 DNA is TGTGCCAGCGGCGACAGGGAGCACCAGCCCCAGCATTTT.

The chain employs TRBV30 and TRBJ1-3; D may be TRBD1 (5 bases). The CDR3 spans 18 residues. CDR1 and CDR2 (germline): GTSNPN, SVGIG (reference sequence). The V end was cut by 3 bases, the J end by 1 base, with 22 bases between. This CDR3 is CAWRPGLGNLRSGNTIYF. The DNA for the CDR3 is TGTGCCTGGAGGCCGGGACTAGGAAATTTGCGTTCTGGAAACACCATATATTTT.

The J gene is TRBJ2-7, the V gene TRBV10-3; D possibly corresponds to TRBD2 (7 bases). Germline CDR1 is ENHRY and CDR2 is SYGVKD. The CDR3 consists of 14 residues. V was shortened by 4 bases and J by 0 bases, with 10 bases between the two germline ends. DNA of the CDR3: TGTGCCATCAGTGTAGGGGGGGCCTCCTACGAGCAGTACTTC. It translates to CAISVGGASYEQYF.

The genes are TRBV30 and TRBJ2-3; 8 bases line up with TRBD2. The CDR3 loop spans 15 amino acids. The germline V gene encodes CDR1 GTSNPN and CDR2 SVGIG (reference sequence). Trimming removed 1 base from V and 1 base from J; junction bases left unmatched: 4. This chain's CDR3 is CAWSGARGGTDTQYF. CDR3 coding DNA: TGTGCCTGGAGTGGGGCGCGGGGGGGCACAGATACGCAGTATTTT. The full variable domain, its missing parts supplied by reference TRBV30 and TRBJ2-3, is SQTIHQWPATLVQPVGSPLSLECTVEGTSNPNLYWYRQAAGRGLQLLFYSVGIGQISSEVPQNLSASRPQDRQFILSSKKLLLSDSGFYLCAWSGARGGTDTQYFGPGTRLTVL.

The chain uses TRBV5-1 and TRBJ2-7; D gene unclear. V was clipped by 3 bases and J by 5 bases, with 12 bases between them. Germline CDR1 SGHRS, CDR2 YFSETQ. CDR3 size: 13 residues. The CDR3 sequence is CASSYAHPDEQYF. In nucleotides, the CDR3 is TGCGCCAGCAGCTACGCCCATCCGGACGAGCAGTACTTC.

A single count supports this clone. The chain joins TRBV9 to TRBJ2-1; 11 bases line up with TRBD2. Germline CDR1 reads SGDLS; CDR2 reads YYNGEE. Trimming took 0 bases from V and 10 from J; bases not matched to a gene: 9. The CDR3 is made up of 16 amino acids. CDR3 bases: TGTGCCAGCAGCGTAGGAACTAGCGGGAGTGGTATAGAGCAGTTCTTC. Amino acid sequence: CASSVGTSGSGIEQFF.

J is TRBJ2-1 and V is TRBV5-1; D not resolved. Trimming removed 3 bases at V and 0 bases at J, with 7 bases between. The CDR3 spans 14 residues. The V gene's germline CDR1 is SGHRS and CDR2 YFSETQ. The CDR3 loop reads CASSYTSSYNEQFF. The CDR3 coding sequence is TGCGCCAGCAGCTACACAAGCTCCTACAATGAGCAGTTCTTC.

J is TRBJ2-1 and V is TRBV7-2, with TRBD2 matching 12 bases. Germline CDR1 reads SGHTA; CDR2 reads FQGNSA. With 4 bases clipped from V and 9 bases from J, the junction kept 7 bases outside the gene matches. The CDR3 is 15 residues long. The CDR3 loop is CASSSGLAGTSEQFF. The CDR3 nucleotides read TGTGCCAGCAGCTCCGGACTAGCGGGAACGAGTGAGCAGTTCTTC.

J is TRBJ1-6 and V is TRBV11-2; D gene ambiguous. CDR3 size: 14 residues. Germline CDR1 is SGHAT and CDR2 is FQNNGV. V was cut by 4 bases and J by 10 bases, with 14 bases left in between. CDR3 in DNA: TGTGCCAGCAGCTGGGGAGGCATAGGCTCACCCCTCCACTTT. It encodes CASSWGGIGSPLHF.